The clone carrying this TCR beta chain was counted once. This CDR3 comprises 15 residues. V lost 3 bases and J 1 base, leaving 10 bases between the germline ends. CDR1 and CDR2 from the germline V gene are LNHDA and SQIVND (reference sequence). Assay: immunoSEQ multiplex PCR; the TCRdb copy retains only in-frame clones and omits some. The data show 80,000 or so clones, with 85% to 90% seen just once and 4.5% to 7% held by the top ten. The sample is drawn from a study of control samples from healthy donors and cancer patients. The chain couples TRBV19 to TRBJ1-5; D gene ambiguous. This receptor was identified in a man aged 50 to 60 in good health. Sequenced material: blood. The CDR3 coding sequence is TGTGCCAGTAGTATTGGGCCGGTAAGCAATCAGCCCCAGCATTTT. This encodes CASSIGPVSNQPQHF.